A single sample is the source of the 25 T cell receptor beta chains below, sequenced in a study of vaccination and CD4 T cells after COVID-19. Their recognized antigens are unknown. Treatment indicated: roughly 10-day PBMC culture with coronavirus spike peptide pools or control peptides (ViraFEST assay). Cultured CD4+ T cell DNA was sequenced using the Oncomine TCR Beta short-read assay. Each CDR3 protein gets one entry after TCRdb re-called the PCR reads with MiXCR. The sample holds over 3,500 distinct CDR3 sequences, 20% to 25% seen once. Sample: CD4+ T cells from blood, cultured in vitro. The receptors shown here come from a human donor who had recovered from COVID-19.

The V and J genes are TRBV30 and TRBJ2-3; tentatively, D is TRBD2 (6 bases). The CDR3 totals 14 residues. The germline V and J ends were trimmed by 5 bases and 1 base, with 13 bases remaining between them. Germline lookup yields CDR1 GTSNPN and CDR2 SVGIG (reference sequence). CDR3 region: CAWARDFRTDTQYF. CDR3 bases: TGTGCCTGGGCCCGGGACTTCCGCACAGATACGCAGTATTTT.

Only a few counts were recorded for this clonotype. The CDR3 reads CASSEFGLEAAAKNIQYF. The CDR3 DNA is TGTGCCAGCAGTGAATTCGGACTAGAAGCCGCAGCCAAAAACATTCAGTACTTC. The V call is TRBV6-1, the J call TRBJ2-4; TRBD2 agrees at 7 bases. The CDR3 contains 18 residues. Germline V gene data show CDR1 as MNHNS and CDR2 as SASEGT. Trimming cost V 2 bases and J 0 bases; bases outside gene matches: 10.

This clonotype was seen more than once but under ten times. The chain uses TRBV5-1 and TRBJ2-3; TRBD1 matches at 7 bases. Looked up from germline, CDR1 is SGHRS and CDR2 is YFSETQ. The CDR3 is 21 residues long. Trimming took 0 bases from V and 2 from J; bases not matched to a gene: 21. The CDR3 here is CASSLGEPIATRDSSTDTQYF. The CDR3 DNA follows: TGCGCCAGCAGCTTGGGGGAGCCCATTGCGACGAGGGACAGCTCCACAGATACGCAGTATTTT.

V and J are TRBV19 and TRBJ2-1; D might be TRBD2 (5 bases). The V gene lost 0 bases and the J gene lost 0 bases, with 12 bases spanning the gap. The CDR3 is made up of 17 amino acids. From germline, CDR1 is LNHDA and CDR2 SQIVND (reference sequence). CDR3 sequence reads: CASSIEGSGSSYNEQFF. The DNA of the CDR3 is TGTGCCAGTAGTATAGAGGGTTCGGGGAGCTCCTACAATGAGCAGTTCTTC.

This clonotype is deemed medium-sized (0.01 to 0.1%). The rearrangement joins TRBV6-1 to TRBJ1-2; 11 bases fit TRBD1. Germline CDR1 and CDR2: MNHNS and SASEGT. This CDR3 is 13 amino acids long. V trimming: 8 bases; J trimming: 6 bases; junction bases outside the gene matches: 5. CDR3 sequence (DNA): TGTGCCAGCCAGGACAGGGGGCTAAATGGCTACACCTTC. Translation: CASQDRGLNGYTF.

This clonotype was detected only a few times. The CDR3 reads CASSYAGGVNNEQFF. The DNA for the CDR3 is TGTGCCAGCAGTTACGCAGGGGGCGTGAACAATGAGCAGTTCTTC. The chain employs TRBV6-5 and TRBJ2-1; 8 positions match TRBD1. The germline gives CDR1 MNHEY, CDR2 SVGAGI. CDR3 length: 15 amino acids. Trimming removed 2 bases from V and 5 bases from J; junction bases left unmatched: 5.

The chain is built from TRBV6-1 and TRBJ1-6, with 7 bases aligning to TRBD1. The V and J ends lost 0 bases and 10 bases, in that order; junction bases with no gene match: 9. CDR3 length equals 16 residues. In germline, CDR1 is MNHNS, CDR2 SASEGT. CDR3 in DNA: TGTGCCAGCAGTGAAGCAGGGAGACAGGGAAAATCACCCCTCCACTTT. Protein: CASSEAGRQGKSPLHF.

CDR3 residues: CASSADRKTEAFF. The CDR3 coding sequence is TGTGCCAGCTCTGCCGACAGGAAGACTGAAGCTTTCTTT. This chain links TRBV18 with TRBJ1-1; perhaps TRBD1 as D (6 bases). Trimming shortened V by 6 bases and J by 5 bases, and 13 bases separated the two germline ends. The germline V gene has CDR1 KGHSH and CDR2 LQKENI. This CDR3 is built from 13 residues.

This clonotype is categorized as medium-sized (0.01 to 0.1%). This chain uses TRBV20-1 with TRBJ2-7; 11 nucleotides align to TRBD2. V dropped 6 bases and J dropped 4; count of bases not matched to a gene: 5. Germline V gene lookup returns CDR1 DFQATT and CDR2 SNEGSKA (reference sequence). The CDR3 length is 13 residues. The CDR3 loop is CSARLAGRYEQYF. CDR3 in DNA: TGCAGTGCCCGACTAGCGGGACGGTACGAGCAGTACTTC.

The chain joins TRBV25-1 to TRBJ2-7; D is unresolved. The germline CDR1 and CDR2 sequences are MGHDK and SYGVNS. The CDR3 totals 11 residues. The ends were cut back, 2 bases at V and 6 bases at J, with 5 bases in the middle. CDR3 amino acids: CASSEVVEQYF. For the CDR3, the DNA is TGTGCCAGCAGTGAAGTGGTCGAGCAGTACTTC.

Only a few counts were recorded for this clonotype. The genes are TRBV20-1 and TRBJ1-6; TRBD1 might be the D (6 bases). The CDR3 is 15 residues long. The germline V and J ends were trimmed by 1 base and 5 bases, with 12 bases remaining between them. The germline V gene has CDR1 DFQATT and CDR2 SNEGSKA (reference sequence). The CDR3 spells CSARAEGQDNSPLHF. CDR3 nucleotide sequence: TGCAGTGCTAGAGCGGAGGGACAAGATAATTCACCCCTCCACTTT.

By proportion, this clonotype is medium-sized. The rearrangement links TRBV7-9 to TRBJ1-1; 8 bases are shared with TRBD1. The germline gives CDR1 SEHNR, CDR2 FQNEAQ (reference sequence). The CDR3 spans 16 residues. The J segment lost 6 bases and the V segment lost 3 bases, leaving 12 bases of the junction unmatched. This chain's CDR3 is CASSFGSGGVSSEAFF. The CDR3 coding sequence is TGTGCCAGCAGCTTCGGTTCAGGGGGCGTATCCTCTGAAGCTTTCTTT.

Only a few counts were recorded for this clonotype. The V gene is TRBV3-1, the J gene TRBJ2-1; 8 bases agree with TRBD2. The CDR3 contains 14 residues. The ends lost 1 base at V and 7 bases at J; junction bases unmatched: 3. Germline V CDR1 and CDR2: LGHDT, YNNKEL (reference sequence). This CDR3 reads CASSQGTSMNEQFF. CDR3 in DNA: TGTGCCAGCAGCCAAGGGACTAGCATGAATGAGCAGTTCTTC.

Sample share makes this clonotype medium-sized. The V gene is TRBV12-3 or TRBV12-4, the J gene TRBJ1-2, with D tentatively TRBD1 (6 bases). This CDR3 is 11 amino acids long. Between the trimmed V and J ends, which lost 6 bases and 12 bases, there was a span of 14 bases. CDR3 sequence reads: CASSGGGAHTF. CDR3 nucleotides: TGTGCCAGCAGCGGTGGGGGGGCGCACACCTTC.

By share of the sample, this clonotype is medium-sized. The chain is built from TRBV20-1 and TRBJ1-5, with D perhaps matching TRBD1 (5 bases). The germline CDR1 and CDR2 sequences are DFQATT and SNEGSKA (reference sequence). V lost 2 bases, J lost 2 bases, and 13 bases lay in between. The CDR3 contains 15 residues. CDR3 in DNA: TGCAGTGCTAGAAGTCAGGGCTCGGGCAATCAGCCCCAGCATTTT. Protein: CSARSQGSGNQPQHF.

This clonotype has only a few counts. The V gene is TRBV6-1, the J gene TRBJ1-4; D possibly corresponds to TRBD1 (5 bases). Trimming pared 6 bases from V and 10 bases from J, leaving 21 bases between. Germline V lookup: CDR1 MNHNS, CDR2 SASEGT. The CDR3 sequence is 15 residues long. CDR3 DNA sequence: TGTGCCAGCAGGACCTTCCAAGGGGACGCCCGAAAACTGTTTTTT. This encodes CASRTFQGDARKLFF.

The rearrangement joins TRBV2 to TRBJ1-1; D remains ambiguous. Germline V gene data show CDR1 as SNHLY and CDR2 as FYNNEI. V lost 7 bases to trimming and J lost 2 bases, with 8 bases between them. This CDR3 region has 12 residues. The DNA of the CDR3 is TGTGCCAGCACTAACAGTAACACTGAAGCTTTCTTT. This gives the protein CASTNSNTEAFF.

DNA for the CDR3: TGCAGTGCTTTTCCGTCTAGCGGGGGGAAGTACAATGAGCAGTTCTTC. Amino acids: CSAFPSSGGKYNEQFF. The gene calls are TRBV20-1 and TRBJ2-1; TRBD2 matches 11 bases. The V and J ends lost 5 bases and 4 bases, in that order; junction bases with no gene match: 10. The CDR3 is 16 amino acids. Germline CDR1 DFQATT, CDR2 SNEGSKA (reference sequence).

The chain links TRBV30 to TRBJ2-3, with D perhaps TRBD1 or TRBD2 (6 bases each). The CDR3 is 14 amino acids. V lost 2 bases to trimming and J lost 4 bases, with 13 bases between them. Germline CDR1 and CDR2: GTSNPN and SVGIG (reference sequence). CDR3 in amino acids: CAWSTRRGADTQYF. CDR3 coding DNA: TGTGCCTGGAGTACGAGAAGGGGGGCAGATACGCAGTATTTT.

This clonotype is labeled as medium-sized. The CDR3 sequence: CASSERETQYF. The DNA of the CDR3 is TGTGCCAGCAGTGAGAGGGAGACCCAGTACTTC. The J gene is TRBJ2-5, the V gene TRBV2; D gene ambiguous. Trimming took off 3 bases at V and 5 bases at J, with 4 bases between the two ends. The CDR3 has 11 residues. Germline CDR1 reads SNHLY; CDR2 reads FYNNEI.

By frequency in the sample, this clonotype is medium-sized. The chain recombines TRBV30 with TRBJ1-2; D uncertain. This CDR3 comprises 13 residues. V was clipped by 4 bases and J by 3 bases, with 12 bases between them. CDR1 GTSNPN and CDR2 SVGIG come from the germline V gene (reference sequence). The CDR3 DNA follows: TGTGCCTGGACCGATACAGATTACTATGGCTACACCTTC. The encoded protein is CAWTDTDYYGYTF.

J is TRBJ1-1 and V is TRBV18; 7 bases match TRBD1. Germline V gene lookup returns CDR1 KGHSH and CDR2 LQKENI. This CDR3 has 15 residues. Trimming took 4 bases from V and 1 from J; bases not matched to a gene: 6. This CDR3 is CASSQKTGSNTEAFF. CDR3 nucleotides: TGTGCCAGCTCACAAAAGACAGGGTCGAACACTGAAGCTTTCTTT.

The chain carries TRBV2 and TRBJ1-1, with D hard to call. CDR3 length: 14 residues. Trimming pared 7 bases from V and 10 bases from J, leaving 22 bases between. From germline, CDR1 is SNHLY and CDR2 FYNNEI. In DNA form, the CDR3 reads TGTGCCAGCATCGAGAGCGACCACCCCCGGGGAGCTTTCTTT. Translated: CASIESDHPRGAFF.

This clonotype is medium-sized. V usage is TRBV6-5 and J usage is TRBJ1-2; D might be TRBD1 (6 bases). Germline values: CDR1 MNHEY, CDR2 SVGAGI. Between the trimmed V and J ends, which lost 2 bases and 7 bases, there was a span of 14 bases. The CDR3 spans 14 residues. The CDR3 DNA reads TGTGCCAGCAGTTACGGGACATGGGGTGGTGGCTACACCTTC. Protein product: CASSYGTWGGGYTF.

DNA for the CDR3: TGCAGTGGAGTACAGGAGTTAAGTAACTATGGCTACACCTTC. It encodes CSGVQELSNYGYTF. The chain joins TRBV20-1 to TRBJ1-2; tentatively, D is TRBD1 (5 bases). Trimming removed 7 bases from V and 1 base from J, with 16 bases in between. The CDR3 runs 14 residues. CDR1 is DFQATT and CDR2 is SNEGSKA in the germline V gene (reference sequence).